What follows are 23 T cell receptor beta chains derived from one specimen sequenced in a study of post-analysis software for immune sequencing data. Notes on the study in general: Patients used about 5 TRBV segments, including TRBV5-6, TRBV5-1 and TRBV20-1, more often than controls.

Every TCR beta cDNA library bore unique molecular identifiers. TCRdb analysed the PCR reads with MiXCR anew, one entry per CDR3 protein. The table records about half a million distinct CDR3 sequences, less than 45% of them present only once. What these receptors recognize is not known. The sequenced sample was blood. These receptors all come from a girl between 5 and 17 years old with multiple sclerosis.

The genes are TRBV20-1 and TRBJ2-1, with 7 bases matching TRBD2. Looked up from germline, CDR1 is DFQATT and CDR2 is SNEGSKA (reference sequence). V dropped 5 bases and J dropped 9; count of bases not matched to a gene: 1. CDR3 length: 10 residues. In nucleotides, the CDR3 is TGCAGTGCTTGGGGGGGTGAGCAGTTCTTC. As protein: CSAWGGEQFF.

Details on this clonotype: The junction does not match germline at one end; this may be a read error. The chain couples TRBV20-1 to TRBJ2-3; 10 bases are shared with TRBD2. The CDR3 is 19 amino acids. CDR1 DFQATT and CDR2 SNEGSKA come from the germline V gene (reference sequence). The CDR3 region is CSAGDQFAGAGGPIDTQYF. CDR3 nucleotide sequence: TGCAGTGCTGGAGATCAGTTTGCGGGAGCGGGAGGGCCGATAGATACGCAGTATTTT.

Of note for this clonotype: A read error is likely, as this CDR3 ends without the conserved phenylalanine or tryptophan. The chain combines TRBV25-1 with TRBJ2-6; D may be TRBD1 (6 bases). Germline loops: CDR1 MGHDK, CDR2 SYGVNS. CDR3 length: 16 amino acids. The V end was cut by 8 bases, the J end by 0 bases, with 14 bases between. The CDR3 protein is CASGGTRSSGANVLTC. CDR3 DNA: TGTGCCAGCGGGGGCACCCGGAGCTCTGGGGCCAACGTCCTGACTTGC.

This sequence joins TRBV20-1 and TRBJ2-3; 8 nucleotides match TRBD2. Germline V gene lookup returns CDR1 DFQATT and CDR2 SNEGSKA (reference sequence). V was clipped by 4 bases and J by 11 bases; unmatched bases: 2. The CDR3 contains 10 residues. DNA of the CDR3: TGCAGTGCTACTGCGGGAGGGCAGTATTTT. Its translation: CSATAGGQYF.

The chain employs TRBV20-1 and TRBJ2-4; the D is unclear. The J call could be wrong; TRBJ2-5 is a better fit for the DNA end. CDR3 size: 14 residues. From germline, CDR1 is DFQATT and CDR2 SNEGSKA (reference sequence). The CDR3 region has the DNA TGCAGTGCTAGAGATGTCGCTGAACCAGAGACCCAGTACTTC. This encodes CSARDVAEPETQYF.

CDR3 region: CASSFRGLAVAAYEQYF. The DNA of the CDR3 is TGTGCCAGCAGTTTTCGTGGTCTAGCGGTCGCGGCCTACGAGCAGTACTTC. The V call is TRBV28, the J call TRBJ2-7, with 7 bases fitting TRBD2. The V gene end was trimmed by 3 bases and the J gene end by 2 bases; junction bases not matched to a gene: 13. The CDR3 consists of 17 residues. Germline-derived CDR1 and CDR2 are MDHEN and SYDVKM.

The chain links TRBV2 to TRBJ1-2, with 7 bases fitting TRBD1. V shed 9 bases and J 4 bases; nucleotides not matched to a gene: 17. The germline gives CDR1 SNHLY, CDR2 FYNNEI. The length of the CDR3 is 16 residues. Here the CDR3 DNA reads TGTGCCAGTGATACCGGGACAGAAGAAACCGCCTATGGCTACACCTTC. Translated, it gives CASDTGTEETAYGYTF.

Here the CDR3 reads CASSLTRRPCEQYF. CDR3 nucleotide sequence: TGTGCCAGCAGTTTGACACGGCGACCCTGCGAGCAGTACTTC. V gene TRBV6-5 combines with J gene TRBJ2-7; unclear D gene. This CDR3 is 14 amino acids long. With 4 bases removed from V and 6 bases from J, the gap between germline ends came to 16 bases. Per the germline V gene, CDR1 is MNHEY and CDR2 is SVGAGI.

The CDR3 bases are TGTGCCAGCAGCCTATGGACTAGCGGCCCCAATGAGCAGTTCTTC. Amino acids: CASSLWTSGPNEQFF. This chain joins TRBV7-2 and TRBJ2-1, with 10 bases fitting TRBD2. Germline values: CDR1 SGHTA, CDR2 FQGNSA. The CDR3 contains 15 residues. J lost 6 bases, V lost 5 bases, and 7 bases had no gene match.

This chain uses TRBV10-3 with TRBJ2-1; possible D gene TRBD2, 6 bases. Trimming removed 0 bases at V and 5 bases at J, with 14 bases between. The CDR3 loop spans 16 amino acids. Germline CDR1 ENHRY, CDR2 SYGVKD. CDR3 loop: CAISESGPGVNNEQFF. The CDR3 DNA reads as TGTGCCATCAGTGAGTCGGGACCGGGGGTGAACAATGAGCAGTTCTTC.

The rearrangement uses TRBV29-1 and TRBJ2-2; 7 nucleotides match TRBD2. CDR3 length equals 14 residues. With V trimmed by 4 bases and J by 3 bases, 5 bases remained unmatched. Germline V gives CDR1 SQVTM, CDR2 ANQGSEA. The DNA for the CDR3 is TGCAGCGTTGCGGTCGCGGGAGACACCGGGGAGCTGTTTTTT. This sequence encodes CSVAVAGDTGELFF.

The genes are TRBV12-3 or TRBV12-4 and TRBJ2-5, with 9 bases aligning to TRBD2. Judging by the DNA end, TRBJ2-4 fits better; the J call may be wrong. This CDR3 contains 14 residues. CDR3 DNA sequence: TGTGCCAGCAGTCATAGCGGGAGTAGGGACATTCAGTACTTC. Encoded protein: CASSHSGSRDIQYF.

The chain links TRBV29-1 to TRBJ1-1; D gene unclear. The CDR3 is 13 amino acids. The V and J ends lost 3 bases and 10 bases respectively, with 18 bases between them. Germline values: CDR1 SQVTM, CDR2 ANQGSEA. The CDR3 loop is CSVDLLAKGAAFF. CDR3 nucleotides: TGCAGCGTTGACCTACTCGCGAAGGGCGCAGCTTTCTTT.

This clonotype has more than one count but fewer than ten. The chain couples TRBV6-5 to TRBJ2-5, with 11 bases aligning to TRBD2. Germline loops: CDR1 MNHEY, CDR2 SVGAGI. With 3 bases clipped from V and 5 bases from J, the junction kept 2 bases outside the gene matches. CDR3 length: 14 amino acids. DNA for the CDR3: TGTGCCAGCAGTTATTGGACTAGCGGGGAGACCCAGTACTTC. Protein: CASSYWTSGETQYF.

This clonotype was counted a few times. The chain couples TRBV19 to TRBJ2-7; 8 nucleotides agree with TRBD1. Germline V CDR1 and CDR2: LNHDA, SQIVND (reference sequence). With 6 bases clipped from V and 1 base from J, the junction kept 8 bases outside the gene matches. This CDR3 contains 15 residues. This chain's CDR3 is CASRQDRGISYEQYF. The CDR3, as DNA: TGTGCCAGTAGGCAAGACAGGGGTATATCCTACGAGCAGTACTTC.

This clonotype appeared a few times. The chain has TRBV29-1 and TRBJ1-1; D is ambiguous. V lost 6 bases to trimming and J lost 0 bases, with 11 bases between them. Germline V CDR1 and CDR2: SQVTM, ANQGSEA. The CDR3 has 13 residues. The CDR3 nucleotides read TGCAGCGTATTACTCACTCTGAACACTGAAGCTTTCTTT. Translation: CSVLLTLNTEAFF. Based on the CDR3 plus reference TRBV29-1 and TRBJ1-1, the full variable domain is SAVISQKPSRDICQRGTSLTIQCQVDSQVTMMFWYRQQPGQSLTLIATANQGSEATYESGFVIDKFPISRPNLTFSTLTVSNMSPEDSSIYLCSVLLTLNTEAFFGQGTRLTVV.

The CDR3: CASSPKLQGNTEAFF. In DNA form, the CDR3 reads TGCGCCAGCAGCCCTAAACTACAGGGTAACACTGAAGCTTTCTTT. The chain carries TRBV5-1 and TRBJ1-1; possible D gene TRBD1, 6 bases. V lost 4 bases and J 2 bases, leaving 15 bases between the germline ends. CDR3 length equals 15 residues. CDR1 is SGHRS and CDR2 is YFSETQ in the germline V gene.

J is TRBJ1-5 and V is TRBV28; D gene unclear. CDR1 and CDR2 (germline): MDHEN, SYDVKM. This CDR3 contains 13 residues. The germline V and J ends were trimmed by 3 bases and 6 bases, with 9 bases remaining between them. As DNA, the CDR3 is TGTGCCAGCAGTTTGTCGGGGAGTCAGCCCCAGCATTTT. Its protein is CASSLSGSQPQHF.

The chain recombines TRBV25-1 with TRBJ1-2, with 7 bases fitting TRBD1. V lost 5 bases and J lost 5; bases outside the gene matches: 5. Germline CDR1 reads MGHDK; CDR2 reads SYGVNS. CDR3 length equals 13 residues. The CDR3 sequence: CASSSGTAYGYTF. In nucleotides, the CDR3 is TGTGCCAGCAGTTCCGGGACAGCGTATGGCTACACCTTC.

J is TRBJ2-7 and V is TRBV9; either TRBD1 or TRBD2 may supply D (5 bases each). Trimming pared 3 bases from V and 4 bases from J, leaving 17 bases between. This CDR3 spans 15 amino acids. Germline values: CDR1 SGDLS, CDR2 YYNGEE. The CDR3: CASSAGGGHQYEQYF. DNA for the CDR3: TGTGCCAGCAGCGCAGGAGGAGGACACCAATACGAGCAGTACTTC.

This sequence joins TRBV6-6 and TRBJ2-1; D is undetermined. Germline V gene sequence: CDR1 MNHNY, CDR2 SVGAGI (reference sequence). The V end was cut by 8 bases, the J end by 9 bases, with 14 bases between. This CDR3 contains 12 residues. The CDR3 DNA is TGTGCCAGCTCATCAAAAGTGAGTGAGCAGTTCTTC. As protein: CASSSKVSEQFF.

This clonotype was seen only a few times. The CDR3 region is CASSQGGRGRGEQYF. CDR3 DNA: TGCGCCAGCAGCCAAGGTGGAAGGGGGCGTGGGGAGCAGTACTTC. This sequence joins TRBV4-1 and TRBJ2-7; 7 positions match TRBD1. The CDR3 is 15 residues long. With 1 base clipped from V and 7 bases from J, the junction kept 10 bases outside the gene matches. The germline CDR1 and CDR2 sequences are MGHRA and YSYEKL.

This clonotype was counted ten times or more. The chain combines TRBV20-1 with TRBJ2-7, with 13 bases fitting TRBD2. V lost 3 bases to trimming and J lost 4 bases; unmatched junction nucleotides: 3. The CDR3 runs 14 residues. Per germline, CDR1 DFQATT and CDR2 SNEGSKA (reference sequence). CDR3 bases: TGCAGTGCTAGGGGACTAGCGGGGCCTTACGAGCAGTACTTC. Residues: CSARGLAGPYEQYF.